These 22 T cell receptor beta chains share one sample of origin, sequenced in a study of blood T cell repertoires in COVID-19. Clones were read by immunoSEQ multiplex PCR, and TCRdb kept only the in-frame ones, dropping some. The sample includes 45,000 to 50,000 clones, roughly 83% of them seen just once. Sequencing used peripheral blood. All receptors come from a man aged 65-85 years with acute or convalescent COVID-19.

The gene calls are TRBV29-1 and TRBJ2-3; D is ambiguous. With 7 bases removed from V and 0 bases from J, the gap between germline ends came to 11 bases. This CDR3 is 13 amino acids long. Germline CDR1 is SQVTM and CDR2 is ANQGSEA. The CDR3 sequence: CSAQPTSTDTQYF. The CDR3 DNA sequence: TGCAGCGCACAACCGACTAGCACAGATACGCAGTATTTT.

The gene calls are TRBV5-1 and TRBJ2-1; D remains ambiguous. The CDR3 sequence is 14 residues long. Germline assignment: CDR1 SGHRS and CDR2 YFSETQ. The V gene lost 0 bases and the J gene lost 2 bases, with 6 bases spanning the gap. The CDR3 DNA reads TGCGCCAGCAGCTTGGCCAGGACCTACAATGAGCAGTTCTTC. This translates into CASSLARTYNEQFF. Full variable domain (missing parts from reference TRBV5-1 and TRBJ2-1): KAGVTQTPRYLIKTRGQQVTLSCSPISGHRSVSWYQQTPGQGLQFLFEYFSETQRNKGNFPGRFSGRQFSNSRSEMNVSTLELGDSALYLCASSLARTYNEQFFGPGTRLTVL.

This clone turned up a few times. This chain uses TRBV23-1 with TRBJ2-2; D possibly corresponds to TRBD1 (5 bases). TRBV23-1 is sorted into the ORF group, with uncertain function. The CDR3 contains 11 residues. CDR3 sequence (DNA): TGCGCGGGGCGGCCTGCTGGGGAGCTGTTTTTT. Translated, it gives CAGRPAGELFF.

CDR3: CASSLAESTDTQYF. In nucleotides, the CDR3 is TGTGCCAGCAGCTTAGCGGAAAGCACAGATACGCAGTATTTT. This chain connects TRBV7-3 to TRBJ2-3; no definite D call. The CDR3 length is 14 residues. CDR1 is SGHTA and CDR2 is FQGTGA in the germline V gene. Trimming left V 2 bases short and J 0 bases short, with 6 bases between.

The chain combines TRBV5-1 with TRBJ1-3, with 8 nucleotides matching TRBD1. Losses at the gene ends were 3 bases for V and 8 bases for J; bases not matched to a gene: 7. Germline V gene data show CDR1 as SGHRS and CDR2 as YFSETQ. The CDR3 loop spans 14 amino acids. The CDR3 DNA reads TGCGCCAGCAGCTCCGGGACAGGCTCAGACACCATATATTTT. Its translation is CASSSGTGSDTIYF.

This clone has more than one count but fewer than ten. In the same sample, other DNA sequences code for this CDR3. The chain carries TRBV6-2 or TRBV6-3 and TRBJ1-2, with 7 bases fitting TRBD1. The CDR3 is made up of 13 amino acids. Germline values: CDR1 MNHEY, CDR2 SVGEGT. V shed 5 bases, J shed 1 base, and the junction held 1 base outside the gene matches. CDR3: CASSDRDNYGYTF. CDR3 bases: TGTGCCAGCAGTGACAGGGATAACTATGGCTACACCTTC.

V is TRBV12-3 or TRBV12-4 and J is TRBJ1-3; TRBD1 aligns across 7 bases. The V and J ends lost 7 bases and 8 bases, in that order; junction bases with no gene match: 8. There are 13 residues in the CDR3. This chain's CDR3 is CASILQGSDTIYF. CDR3 in DNA: TGTGCCAGCATACTACAGGGGTCGGACACCATATATTTT.

This clone was counted between two and nine times. The V and J genes are TRBV13 and TRBJ1-1; no definite D call. Looked up from germline, CDR1 is PRHDT and CDR2 is FYEKMQ (reference sequence). The V end was cut by 2 bases, the J end by 3 bases, with 7 bases between. The CDR3 is 13 amino acids. For the CDR3, the DNA is TGTGCCAGCAGCTTAAGTCAGTACACTGAAGCTTTCTTT. This gives the protein CASSLSQYTEAFF.

The genes are TRBV7-9 and TRBJ1-3; TRBD1 matches at 8 bases. With V trimmed by 5 bases and J by 8 bases, 8 bases remained unmatched. Germline assignment: CDR1 SEHNR and CDR2 FQNEAQ (reference sequence). This CDR3 region has 14 residues. CDR3: CASSPRTGKDTIYF. For the CDR3, the DNA is TGTGCCAGCAGCCCGAGGACAGGGAAGGACACCATATATTTT.

V usage is TRBV7-9 and J usage is TRBJ1-2; 7 nucleotides agree with TRBD1. Germline loops: CDR1 SEHNR, CDR2 FQNEAQ (reference sequence). J lost 4 bases, V lost 5 bases, and 4 bases had no gene match. CDR3 length: 13 residues. For the CDR3, the DNA is TGTGCCAGCAGCCGACAGGGACTCTATGGCTACACCTTC. It encodes CASSRQGLYGYTF.

A note on this clone: This same CDR3 is encoded by further DNA sequences in the sample. The gene calls are TRBV30 and TRBJ1-1; D not resolved. Trimming removed 4 bases from V and 1 base from J, with 4 bases in between. This CDR3 region has 11 residues. Germline V lookup: CDR1 GTSNPN, CDR2 SVGIG (reference sequence). The CDR3 nucleotides are TGTGCCTGGATCAAGAACACTGAAGCTTTCTTT. Protein product: CAWIKNTEAFF.

The table lists this clone with a few counts. V and J are TRBV4-2 and TRBJ2-2; unclear D gene. Germline-derived CDR1 and CDR2 are LGHNA and YNFKEQ. Trimming shortened V by 2 bases and J by 3 bases, and 10 bases separated the two germline ends. There are 15 residues in the CDR3. CDR3 DNA: TGTGCCAGCAGCCAACAATTACAAGACACCGGGGAGCTGTTTTTT. Translated, it gives CASSQQLQDTGELFF.

The genes are TRBV29-1 and TRBJ2-3, with 10 bases matching TRBD2. There are 13 residues in the CDR3. Germline loops: CDR1 SQVTM, CDR2 ANQGSEA. The J segment lost 5 bases and the V segment lost 1 base, leaving 0 bases of the junction unmatched. The CDR3 loop is CSVEGTSGDTQYF. The CDR3 DNA reads TGCAGCGTTGAAGGGACTAGCGGAGATACGCAGTATTTT.

V and J are TRBV18 and TRBJ2-3, with TRBD1 as a possible D gene (7 bases). Germline V gene lookup returns CDR1 KGHSH and CDR2 LQKENI. CDR3 length: 15 residues. Trimming cost V 3 bases and J 5 bases, with 15 bases left between them. CDR3 in DNA: TGTGCCAGCTCACCTCCGGCCAGGGGGGAAGATACGCAGTATTTT. Its protein product is CASSPPARGEDTQYF.

V usage is TRBV12-5 and J usage is TRBJ1-2, with no clear D. Germline CDR1 is LGHNT and CDR2 is FRNRAP. The V and J ends lost 0 bases and 4 bases respectively, with 9 bases between them. The CDR3 has 14 residues. The CDR3 nucleotides are TGTGCTAGTGGTTTGGTAGGGAGTTCCTATGGCTACACCTTC. It yields the protein CASGLVGSSYGYTF. The entire variable domain, with the rest obtained from reference TRBV12-5 and TRBJ1-2, is as follows: DARVTQTPRHKVTEMGQEVTMRCQPILGHNTVFWYRQTMMQGLELLAYFRNRAPLDDSGMPKDRFSAEMPDATLATLKIQPSEPRDSAVYFCASGLVGSSYGYTFGSGTRLTVV.

The chain has TRBV28 and TRBJ1-1; D possibly corresponds to TRBD1 (5 bases). CDR1 is MDHEN, CDR2 SYDVKM, per germline. Deletions cut 5 bases from V and 1 base from J, with 11 bases between. The length of the CDR3 is 14 residues. The CDR3 region has the DNA TGTGCCAGCAGTAAACGTACAGGGAACACTGAAGCTTTCTTT. Translation gives CASSKRTGNTEAFF.

This clone was detected once. CDR3 coding DNA: TGTGCCAGCAGCTTTTTGAGATCTGGAAACACCATATATTTT. Amino acids: CASSFLRSGNTIYF. The rearrangement uses TRBV7-2 and TRBJ1-3; no clear D gene. Germline V CDR1 and CDR2: SGHTA, FQGNSA. The CDR3 has 14 residues. V was clipped by 3 bases and J by 1 base, with 7 bases between them.

V is TRBV7-6 and J is TRBJ2-2; possibly TRBD2 for D (6 bases). V gave up 1 base and J gave up 6 bases, with 18 bases separating them. CDR1 is SGHVS, CDR2 FNYEAQ, per germline. This CDR3 is built from 17 residues. CDR3 DNA: TGTGCCAGCAGCTTAGATCGGGGGTCTATAGTTTCCGGGGAGCTGTTTTTT. This codes for CASSLDRGSIVSGELFF.

In DNA form, the CDR3 reads TGTGCCAGCAGTAAAGCGGGAGTACACAATGAGCAGTTCTTC. Translating it yields CASSKAGVHNEQFF. The chain recombines TRBV27 with TRBJ2-1, with TRBD2 identical over 8 bases. CDR1 is MNHEY, CDR2 SMNVEV, per germline (reference sequence). The CDR3 is made up of 14 amino acids. The J segment lost 5 bases and the V segment lost 5 bases, leaving 5 bases of the junction unmatched.

The chain joins TRBV6-5 to TRBJ2-2; 7 nucleotides align to TRBD1. CDR1 MNHEY and CDR2 SVGAGI come from the germline V gene. V dropped 6 bases and J dropped 2; count of bases not matched to a gene: 6. This CDR3 is 15 amino acids long. The CDR3 region has the DNA TGTGCCAGCAGAGGCGACAGGGTCAACACCGGGGAGCTGTTTTTT. This gives the protein CASRGDRVNTGELFF.

The rearrangement links TRBV2 to TRBJ1-3; a possible D gene is TRBD1 (6 bases). Trimming cost V 2 bases and J 15 bases, with 17 bases left between them. Germline V lookup: CDR1 SNHLY, CDR2 FYNNEI. The length of the CDR3 is 13 residues. CDR3 DNA: TGTGCCAGCAGTGAAACATACCTCCGGGACACATATTTT. Its protein product is CASSETYLRDTYF.

This chain connects TRBV7-2 to TRBJ2-6, with D maybe TRBD2 (7 bases). This CDR3 spans 16 amino acids. Trimming took off 5 bases at V and 3 bases at J, with 14 bases between the two ends. Per germline, CDR1 SGHTA and CDR2 FQGNSA. The CDR3 nucleotides are TGTGCCAGCAGCCCGAGGGGGGGCGATGGGGCCAACGTCCTGACTTTC. Protein sequence: CASSPRGGDGANVLTF.